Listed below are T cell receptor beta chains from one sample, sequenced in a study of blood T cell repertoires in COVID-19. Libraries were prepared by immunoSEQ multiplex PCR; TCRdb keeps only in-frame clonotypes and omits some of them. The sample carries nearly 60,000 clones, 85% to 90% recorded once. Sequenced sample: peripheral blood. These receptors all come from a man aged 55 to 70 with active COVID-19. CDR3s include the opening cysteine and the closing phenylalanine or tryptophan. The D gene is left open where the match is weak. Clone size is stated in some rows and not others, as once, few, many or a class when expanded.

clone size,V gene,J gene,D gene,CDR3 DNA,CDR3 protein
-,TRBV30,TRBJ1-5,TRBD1,TGTGCCTGGAGTGTTAACAGGGGAGGCCAGCCCCAGCATTTT,CAWSVNRGGQPQHF
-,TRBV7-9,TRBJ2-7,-,TGTGCCAGCAGCCCGTCCGGTTGGCGGTACGAGCAGTACTTC,CASSPSGWRYEQYF
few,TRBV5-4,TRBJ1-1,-,TGTGCCAGCAGCTTGGCGGGGATCGACACTGAAGCTTTCTTT,CASSLAGIDTEAFF
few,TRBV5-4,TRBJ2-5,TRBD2,TGTGCCAGCACCTTAGGGTCCGGACTAGCGCGGAAAGAGACCCAGTACTTC,CASTLGSGLARKETQYF
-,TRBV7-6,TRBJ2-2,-,TGTGCCAGCAGCTTAGCGAGAAAATTGGGGGCACACGGGGAGCTGTTTTTT,CASSLARKLGAHGELFF
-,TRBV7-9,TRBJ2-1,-,TGTGCCAGCACTGCCCCCCCGACTCTGCGCCAAGCCGATGAGCAGTTCTTC,CASTAPPTLRQADEQFF
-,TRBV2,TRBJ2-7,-,TGTGCCAGCAGTGACTCGGTTGAGCAGTACTTC,CASSDSVEQYF
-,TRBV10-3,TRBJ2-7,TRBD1,TGTGCCATCAGGGCGGGACAGGGGGCTTACGAGCAGTACTTC,CAIRAGQGAYEQYF
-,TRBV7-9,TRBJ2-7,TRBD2,TGTGCCAGCAGCTTAACCGGGACTACCTACGAGCAGTACTTC,CASSLTGTTYEQYF
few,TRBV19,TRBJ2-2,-,TGTGCCAGTAGTATTCCGGGGGGCAGCACCGGGGAGCTGTTTTTT,CASSIPGGSTGELFF
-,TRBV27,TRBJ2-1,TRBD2,TGTGCCAGCAAAGCGGGGCGGGGGGGCCAATTAGGTGAGCAGTTCTTC,CASKAGRGGQLGEQFF
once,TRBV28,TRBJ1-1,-,TGTGCCAGCACGATGTCCCGGTTGCGCACTGAAGCTTTCTTT,CASTMSRLRTEAFF
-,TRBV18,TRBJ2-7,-,TGTGCCAGCTCACCGCAGGGTATCCACGAGCAGTACTTC,CASSPQGIHEQYF
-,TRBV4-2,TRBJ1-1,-,TGTGCCAGCAGCCAAGTCGTCAGGGGAATGAACACTGAAGCTTTCTTT,CASSQVVRGMNTEAFF